Here is one T cell receptor (beta chain) with its context. CDR1 SNHLY and CDR2 FYNNEI come from the germline V gene. V lost 4 bases, J lost 0 bases, and 9 bases lay in between. This CDR3 is built from 14 residues. Here immunoSEQ multiplex PCR was the method, and the copy in TCRdb shows in-frame clones only, minus some. The data contain under 70,000 clones, 75% to 90% of them singletons. The data were taken from a study of T cells in localized non-small cell lung cancer. This sample comprised peripheral blood, obtained before any cancer treatment. This clonotype was sampled from a woman aged 35 to 75 with stage I lung adenocarcinoma. The chain uses TRBV2 and TRBJ1-1; D remains ambiguous. CDR3 sequence reads: CASSAPVMNTEAFF. The DNA of the CDR3 is TGTGCCAGCAGTGCCCCGGTCATGAACACTGAAGCTTTCTTT. Filled out from reference TRBV2 and TRBJ1-1, the complete variable domain reads EPEVTQTPSHQVTQMGQEVILRCVPISNHLYFYWYRQILGQKVEFLVSFYNNEISEKSEIFDDQFSVERPDGSNFTLKIRSTKLEDSAMYFCASSAPVMNTEAFFGQGTRLTVV.